Sequencing of this TCR beta chain was carried out in a study of T cells after yellow fever vaccination. The study, taken as a whole, reports: Abundant clonotypes from the bulk population could have been carried over as contaminants into FACS-sorted repertoires.

The CDR3 has 11 amino acids. V was shortened by 5 bases and J by 5 bases, with 6 bases between the two germline ends. This clonotype was seen more than once but under ten times. Its matching antigen is unknown. TCRdb recomputed calls from the 5' RACE reads with MiXCR, one row per CDR3 protein. The table lists some 300,000 distinct CDR3 sequences, 8.1% of them singletons. The sequences come from PBMCs, collected roughly seven weeks after the first yellow fever vaccination. This receptor was taken from a young man who received the YFV17D yellow fever vaccine. V usage is TRBV12-3 or TRBV12-4 and J usage is TRBJ2-5; maybe TRBD1 (5 bases). The CDR3 nucleotides are TGTGCCAGCAGTCACAGGGAGACCCAGTACTTC. Amino acid sequence: CASSHRETQYF.